This T cell receptor beta chain is from a study of glioma-infiltrating T cells after dendritic cell vaccination. Clones were read by immunoSEQ multiplex PCR, and TCRdb kept only the in-frame ones, dropping some. The data show about 21,000 clones, with about four fifths seen just once and around 36% held by the top ten. This CDR3 comprises 15 residues. Germline values: CDR1 LGHNA, CDR2 YNFKEQ. V lost 3 bases, J lost 4 bases, and 13 bases lay in between. This specimen was blood, taken before dendritic cell vaccination. The chain employs TRBV4-2 and TRBJ1-3; D might be TRBD1 (6 bases). The sequence was obtained from a human donor with glioblastoma. CDR3 protein: CASSQSITGGNTIYF. In DNA form, the CDR3 reads TGTGCCAGCAGCCAGAGTATAACAGGGGGAAACACCATATATTTT.